The sequence of this TCR beta chain was determined in a study of shared clonotypes between healthy human individuals. The table came from immunoSEQ multiplex PCR; TCRdb's copy has only in-frame clones and leaves some out. The sample carries approximately 330,000 clones, roughly 70% recorded once. Germline lookup yields CDR1 SNHLY and CDR2 FYNNEI. The CDR3 contains 13 residues. V was cut by 6 bases and J by 8 bases, with 13 bases left in between. The TCR comes from a man aged 25 to 40 in good health. The source material was memory CD4+ T cells sorted from blood. Specified subset: CD45RA-negative fraction. The V and J genes are TRBV2 and TRBJ1-4, with D hard to call. The CDR3, as DNA: TGTGCCAGCAGGGCCTCCTCATGGGAAAAACTGTTTTTT. This encodes CASRASSWEKLFF.